The 5 T cell receptor beta chains below all came from one sample that was sequenced in a study of regulatory T cells in long-lasting Graves disease (dated by TCRdb to the early 2020s). The time point label of this sample denotes: newly diagnosed GD, antithyroid drugs for less than 3 months. For both TCR sequencing and RNA sequencing, RNA was extracted from PBMCs using TRIzol. Library preparation was by multiplex PCR. These reads were obtained on an Illumina HiSeq 4000. TCR beta libraries were built with iRepertoire HTBI primers and Arm-PCR amplification of CDR3 regions. TCRdb trimmed the raw reads at Q25, called clones with MiXCR and kept productive beta chains. Each record represents a unique CDR3 protein, reported with the most common genes and DNA among its rows. This sample has fewer than 500,000 distinct CDR3 sequences in its table, and around 16% of those were observed once. About 12% of the sample rests with the top ten.

Separately, the same data were catalogued under a study of T cells in Graves' hyperthyroidism and ophthalmopathy.

Material: peripheral blood mononuclear cells (PBMCs), obtained at new diagnosis, from a patient treated with antithyroid drugs. These receptors all come from a man aged 35-49 years with Graves disease. Donor details come from another sample of the same person, matched by shared clones.

This clonotype was picked up many times. J is TRBJ2-7 and V is TRBV2, with D hard to call. The germline gives CDR1 SNHLY, CDR2 FYNNEI. Trimming removed 4 bases at V and 6 bases at J, with 10 bases between. The CDR3 is 12 amino acids. The CDR3 reads CASSGLGAEQYF. The CDR3 region has the DNA TGTGCCAGCAGTGGGCTGGGCGCCGAGCAGTACTTC.

The CDR3 region is CASSSSTSGSSLNEQFF. The CDR3 DNA is TGTGCCAGCAGCTCTTCGACTAGCGGGAGTAGTCTCAATGAGCAGTTCTTC. The V call is TRBV11-1, the J call TRBJ2-1, with TRBD2 matching over 12 bases. CDR1 SGHAT and CDR2 FQDESV come from the germline V gene (reference sequence). The CDR3 runs 17 residues. Losses at the gene ends were 4 bases for V and 6 bases for J; bases not matched to a gene: 10.

This clonotype has at least ten counts. This sequence joins TRBV28 and TRBJ2-1; 14 bases line up with TRBD2. The CDR3 sequence is 18 residues long. V lost 4 bases and J lost 7; bases outside the gene matches: 12. Germline-derived CDR1 and CDR2 are MDHEN and SYDVKM. The CDR3 is CASSSHTGLAGVTNEQFF. The CDR3 DNA follows: TGTGCCAGCAGTTCACACACGGGACTAGCGGGAGTAACGAATGAGCAGTTCTTC.

The V call is TRBV20-1, the J call TRBJ2-5; a possible D gene is TRBD1 (5 bases). V gave up 0 bases and J gave up 4 bases, with 15 bases separating them. Looked up from germline, CDR1 is DFQATT and CDR2 is SNEGSKA (reference sequence). The CDR3 is made up of 15 amino acids. The chain's CDR3 is CSARDPQGPGETQYF. The CDR3, as DNA: TGCAGTGCTAGAGATCCCCAGGGCCCGGGAGAGACCCAGTACTTC.

This clonotype has a count of ten or more. The genes are TRBV2 and TRBJ2-3, with D possibly called TRBD1 or TRBD2 (6 bases each). The CDR3 totals 18 residues. The V end was cut by 4 bases, the J end by 0 bases, with 20 bases between. Per germline, CDR1 SNHLY and CDR2 FYNNEI. The CDR3 DNA sequence: TGTGCCAGCAGTGTGCTAGACAGGTGGGACTCTAGCACAGATACGCAGTATTTT. Its protein is CASSVLDRWDSSTDTQYF.